This T cell receptor beta chain derives from a study of T cell responses to AZD1222 COVID-19 vaccine. General study findings and limits: Sampling captured repertoires only after the peak T cell response. Among the donors, most were white British and more were female, and clonal diversity was possibly underestimated. Spike-wide vaccine-associated CD4 TCRs dominated at 160-218 and 743-854.

V was clipped by 10 bases and J by 6 bases, with 10 bases between them. There are 11 residues in the CDR3. The V gene's germline CDR1 is SGHVS and CDR2 FNYEAQ. Repertoires were generated with immunoSEQ multiplex PCR, while TCRdb's copy carries only in-frame clones and drops some. The table includes more than 150,000 clones, just under 90% detected once. Turning to this clone: The antigen is unknown.

The clonotype originates from an adult in good health. The sequences come from peripheral blood, collected on day 0 of AZD1222 vaccination. The chain has TRBV7-6 and TRBJ2-1; D is perhaps TRBD2 (6 bases). The CDR3 DNA sequence: TGTGCCACGCGAGCGGGCAATGAGCAGTTCTTC. This sequence encodes CATRAGNEQFF.